This record looks at one T cell receptor (beta chain) sequence and its context. Its target is unknown. This entry is derived from a study of T-cell reconstitution after alpha-beta-depleted transplantation in children. Study outcomes and limitations: Counts and diversity of T cells one year after transplant came mostly from newly produced T cells.

Using unique molecular identifiers, the investigators prepared the TCRbeta library. MiXCR, applied by TCRdb to the PCR reads, yields one record per CDR3 protein. The sample lists roughly 570,000 distinct CDR3 sequences; roughly 27% were seen once. This sequence was found in a boy in the first two years of life with Wiskott-Aldrich syndrome, due to receive a stem cell transplant. The sample was PBMCs, taken before TCRalphabeta/CD19-depleted stem cell transplant.

The CDR3, as DNA: TGCGCCAGCAGCTTGATGACACCTAATGAAAAACTGTTTTTT. Protein product: CASSLMTPNEKLFF. The V call is TRBV5-1, the J call TRBJ1-4; no clear D. Trimming took 1 base from V and 3 from J, leaving 7 bases between them. This CDR3 has 14 residues. The germline gives CDR1 SGHRS, CDR2 YFSETQ.